This T cell receptor beta chain was sequenced during a study of beta chain features in type 1 diabetes. Study-level results: A possible short-template PCR bias applies equally to patients and controls. Whether HLA type affects TCRB rearrangement stayed undetermined in the present work. Compared to healthy donors, patients appeared to have naive, central memory and Treg TCRB repertoires that were more alike.

Sequenced material consisted of expressed TCRB transcripts (all of the isolated RNA was reverse transcribed). There were some 3.6 million reads on average in the naive, central memory and regulatory T cell samples. TCRdb's table, derived via immunoSEQ multiplex PCR, lists solely in-frame clones and lacks some. The table lists roughly 300,000 clones, roughly 8% of them singletons. Trimming took 4 bases from V and 3 from J; bases not matched to a gene: 7. Germline assignment: CDR1 PRHDT and CDR2 FYEKMQ (reference sequence). CDR3 length: 16 amino acids. This clone occurred many times. Its antigen is not known.

What was sequenced was central memory CD4+ T cells from blood. The chain is built from TRBV13 and TRBJ2-2; 8 bases are a match to TRBD2. The receptor's source is a woman younger than 30 in good health. This CDR3 reads CASSYASGRDTGELFF. For the CDR3, the DNA is TGTGCCAGCAGCTACGCTAGCGGGCGGGACACCGGGGAGCTGTTTTTT.